Included here is one T cell receptor beta chain sequence, with context. Time point meaning: cycle 4 day 1 (C4D1), after more than 5 weeks of nivolumab. Exposure to brentuximab vedotin varied, and each patient had relapsed following autologous stem cell transplantation. With magnetic negative selection, CD4+ T cells were purified from PBMCs that had been thawed. The repertoire was sequenced with immunoSEQ multiplex PCR; TCRdb's copy has only in-frame clones and lacks some. The repertoire has about 30,000 clones, roughly nine tenths of them found once; the top ten carry roughly 0.47%. This sample is drawn from a study of PD-1 blockade in classical Hodgkin lymphoma. Germline trimming cut 0 bases from V and 0 bases from J; bases unmatched to any gene: 8. CDR1 MGHRA and CDR2 YSYEKL come from the germline V gene. There are 18 residues in the CDR3.

The source material was CD4+ T cells from blood, sampled before the fourth cycle of nivolumab. The gene calls are TRBV4-1 and TRBJ1-3; 7 bases agree with TRBD1. The origin of this receptor is a human donor with classical Hodgkin lymphoma. DNA for the CDR3: TGCGCCAGCAGCCAAGAGTGGGGACAGTCGGCCTCTGGAAACACCATATATTTT. This translates into CASSQEWGQSASGNTIYF.